This TCR beta chain originates from a study of graft-versus-host responses after intestinal transplantation. Study conclusions and caveats: Individuals who had graft-donor T cell macrochimerism had allografts that showed high graft-versus-host to host-versus-graft clonal ratios.

The CDR3 is made up of 14 amino acids. Germline-derived CDR1 and CDR2 are MNHEY and SMNVEV (reference sequence). After removal of 4 bases from V and 13 bases from J, the junction contained 8 bases not matched to a gene. Sequenced by immunoSEQ multiplex PCR; TCRdb stores in-frame clones only, minus some. The table lists 90,000 to 95,000 clones, roughly nine tenths of them singletons. Concerning this clone: Antigen unknown.

This TCR was sampled from a human donor who received an intestinal transplant. The sample in question was unstimulated CD8+ T cells sorted from spleen or lymph node cells, obtained before intestinal transplant. This chain links TRBV27 with TRBJ2-1; 12 bases map to TRBD2. The CDR3 nucleotides are TGTGCCAGCAGTTCCTATTCTAGCGGGAGGGCACAGTTCTTC. Amino acids: CASSSYSSGRAQFF.